The 20 T cell receptor beta chains listed next were all sequenced from one sample in a study of T-cell reconstitution after alpha-beta-depleted transplantation in children. During its preparation, the TCRbeta library received unique molecular identifiers. TCRdb called the PCR reads again in MiXCR, with one record for every CDR3 protein. The sample has some 590,000 distinct CDR3 sequences, roughly a tenth seen once. This sample comprised PBMCs from the stem cell graft donor, obtained from the stem cell graft. All receptors come from a human donor who donated a stem cell graft to a child with acute myeloid leukemia.

As to this clonotype: A clone one base away is much larger, so this may be a read error. The conserved phenylalanine or tryptophan normally closing the CDR3 is absent here, so this likely arose from a read error. The rearrangement joins TRBV2 to TRBJ1-1; D not resolved. CDR3 length: 11 residues. Germline V gene sequence: CDR1 SNHLY, CDR2 FYNNEI. Trimming took 7 bases from V and 1 from J, leaving 4 bases between them. The DNA of the CDR3 is TGTGCCAGCACACGGAACACTGAAGCTTTCTCT. Its protein is CASTRNTEAFS.

This clonotype came up many times. This sequence joins TRBV20-1 and TRBJ2-7; no firm D call. The ends were cut back, 6 bases at V and 2 bases at J, with 11 bases in the middle. The CDR3 sequence is 12 residues long. CDR1 is DFQATT and CDR2 is SNEGSKA in the germline V gene (reference sequence). The CDR3 reads CSAAPGAYEQYF. DNA for the CDR3: TGCAGTGCCGCTCCAGGTGCCTACGAGCAGTACTTC.

In nucleotides, the CDR3 is TGTGCCAGCAGCCTGCCGGGGACCTATGGCTACACCTTC. It translates to CASSLPGTYGYTF. The rearrangement links TRBV12-3 or TRBV12-4 to TRBJ1-2; perhaps TRBD1 as D (5 bases). This CDR3 has 13 amino acids. V lost 6 bases and J 4 bases, leaving 12 bases between the germline ends.

V is TRBV12-3 or TRBV12-4 and J is TRBJ1-2; TRBD1 matches at 8 bases. The CDR3 has 11 amino acids. V dropped 8 bases and J dropped 6; count of bases not matched to a gene: 2. DNA of the CDR3: TGTGCCAGCCAGGGGGCTGATGGCTACACCTTC. Its translation is CASQGADGYTF.

This clonotype was detected once. This rearrangement joins TRBV7-3 to TRBJ2-7; 8 bases are shared with TRBD1. From germline, CDR1 is SGHTA and CDR2 FQGTGA. Germline trimming cut 0 bases from V and 0 bases from J; bases unmatched to any gene: 7. The CDR3 is 17 residues long. CDR3 DNA sequence: TGTGCCAGCAGCTTAACAGCCCCCGGGACAGGCTCCTACGAGCAGTACTTC. Its translation is CASSLTAPGTGSYEQYF.

This clonotype was detected only a few times. J is TRBJ2-3 and V is TRBV14; 14 bases map to TRBD2. V was clipped by 3 bases and J by 5 bases; unmatched bases: 7. The CDR3 contains 17 residues. Per the germline V gene, CDR1 is SGHDN and CDR2 is FVKESK. The DNA of the CDR3 is TGTGCCAGCAGCCAGTTCGCCGGGACTAGCGGGAGAGATACGCAGTATTTT. Residues: CASSQFAGTSGRDTQYF.

This clonotype was picked up a small number of times. The chain uses TRBV3-1 and TRBJ2-7; 14 bases map to TRBD2. The CDR3 consists of 15 residues. The germline CDR1 and CDR2 sequences are LGHDT and YNNKEL (reference sequence). V was clipped by 3 bases and J by 4 bases; unmatched bases: 2. CDR3 loop: CASSQGLAGEYEQYF. DNA of the CDR3: TGTGCCAGCAGCCAGGGACTAGCGGGAGAGTACGAGCAGTACTTC.

This clonotype has just a few counts. This chain links TRBV20-1 with TRBJ2-5; 9 nucleotides line up with TRBD1. CDR3 length: 18 amino acids. Trimming removed 6 bases from V and 5 bases from J; junction bases left unmatched: 22. Looked up from germline, CDR1 is DFQATT and CDR2 is SNEGSKA (reference sequence). The CDR3: CSAKQGASTAALGETQYF. DNA of the CDR3: TGCAGTGCAAAACAGGGGGCTTCTACAGCGGCCCTAGGGGAGACCCAGTACTTC.

This clonotype was counted only a few times. The genes are TRBV4-2 and TRBJ1-5; a possible D gene is TRBD1 (5 bases). The CDR3 is made up of 14 amino acids. V lost 6 bases and J lost 7, with 16 bases in between. The germline CDR1 and CDR2 sequences are LGHNA and YNFKEQ. The CDR3 DNA reads TGTGCCAGCAGTCCCCGTGGGAGGGACCAGCCCCAGCATTTT. It is translated as CASSPRGRDQPQHF.

J is TRBJ2-1 and V is TRBV12-3 or TRBV12-4; maybe TRBD1 (6 bases). Between the trimmed V and J ends, which lost 6 bases and 0 bases, there was a span of 18 bases. The CDR3 has 17 residues. The CDR3 DNA is TGTGCCAGCAGCCCCGGGACACGCAGAAGCTCCTACAATGAGCAGTTCTTC. Translating gives CASSPGTRRSSYNEQFF.

For the CDR3, the DNA is TGTGCCAGCGCCATGAGCGGTTCCTACAATGAGCAGTTCTTC. Translating gives CASAMSGSYNEQFF. The chain uses TRBV12-3 or TRBV12-4 and TRBJ2-1; tentative D call: TRBD2 (5 bases). The CDR3 is 14 residues long. V lost 8 bases to trimming and J lost 1 base, with 12 bases between them.

A few counts support this clonotype. This chain uses TRBV5-6 with TRBJ2-1; D unclear. In germline, CDR1 is SGHDT, CDR2 YYEEEE. Trimming removed 4 bases from V and 7 bases from J, with 18 bases in between. This CDR3 has 15 amino acids. CDR3 region: CASSRLERARNEQFF. The CDR3 DNA sequence: TGTGCCAGCAGCCGCTTAGAACGTGCGAGGAATGAGCAGTTCTTC.

This clonotype occurred a few times. This chain links TRBV12-3 or TRBV12-4 with TRBJ2-2; 10 nucleotides match TRBD2. This CDR3 has 15 amino acids. The V and J ends lost 4 bases and 6 bases, in that order; junction bases with no gene match: 5. CDR3 sequence reads: CASSSWLAGAGELFF. The CDR3 DNA sequence: TGTGCCAGCAGTTCCTGGCTAGCGGGAGCCGGGGAGCTGTTTTTT.

In its sample, this clonotype was seen many times. The chain has TRBV18 and TRBJ2-3; D is ambiguous. The CDR3 contains 15 residues. Germline lookup yields CDR1 KGHSH and CDR2 LQKENI. Trimming removed 2 bases from V and 2 bases from J, with 11 bases in between. The CDR3 loop reads CASSPTSAPTDTQYF. In DNA form, the CDR3 reads TGTGCCAGCTCACCAACGAGCGCGCCCACAGATACGCAGTATTTT.

At least ten counts were recorded for this clonotype. The CDR3 DNA reads as TGTGCCACGACAGGGTATGACGAGCAGTACTTC. Its protein is CATTGYDEQYF. This chain uses TRBV10-3 with TRBJ2-7, with 7 nucleotides matching TRBD1. The CDR3 is 11 amino acids. The germline V gene has CDR1 ENHRY and CDR2 SYGVKD. Unmatched junction bases numbered 5, after V lost 10 bases and J lost 5 bases.

V gene TRBV29-1 combines with J gene TRBJ2-5; perhaps TRBD2 as D (7 bases). Germline lookup yields CDR1 SQVTM and CDR2 ANQGSEA. This CDR3 has 16 amino acids. V was trimmed by 4 bases and J by 4 bases, leaving 22 bases between them. The CDR3 region is CSVGPEVGGRGETQYF. The DNA of the CDR3 is TGCAGCGTTGGCCCCGAGGTCGGGGGGCGCGGAGAGACCCAGTACTTC.

V usage is TRBV30 and J usage is TRBJ2-1, with 7 bases identical to TRBD2. The V gene's germline CDR1 is GTSNPN and CDR2 SVGIG (reference sequence). CDR3 length: 14 amino acids. The J segment lost 6 bases and the V segment lost 0 bases, leaving 5 bases of the junction unmatched. The CDR3 spells CAWSVDGRGNEQFF. CDR3 in DNA: TGTGCCTGGAGTGTAGATGGGAGGGGCAATGAGCAGTTCTTC.

The chain combines TRBV4-3 with TRBJ2-3; D is undetermined. Trimming took off 5 bases at V and 1 base at J, with 13 bases between the two ends. Germline assignment: CDR1 LGHNA and CDR2 YSLEER. The CDR3 extends over 15 amino acids. This CDR3 reads CASSEEFSGTDTQYF. CDR3 DNA: TGCGCCAGCAGCGAGGAGTTTTCTGGCACAGATACGCAGTATTTT.

Of note for this clonotype: At one boundary the junction diverges from the germline segment, which might be a read error. The gene calls are TRBV7-9 and TRBJ1-2; D may be TRBD1 (5 bases). Germline loops: CDR1 SEHNR, CDR2 FQNEAQ (reference sequence). The CDR3 runs 14 residues. The CDR3 DNA follows: TGTGCCAGCACCCCGGGACCCATCTCGTATGGCTACCCCTTC. Protein sequence: CASTPGPISYGYPF.

Only a few counts were recorded for this clonotype. CDR3 nucleotides: TGTGCCAGCAGCTTACGGGGACAGGGGGCCGCTGAGACCCAGTACTTC. This codes for CASSLRGQGAAETQYF. The chain joins TRBV7-6 to TRBJ2-5; 12 nucleotides agree with TRBD1. The V gene end was trimmed by 2 bases and the J gene end by 5 bases; junction bases not matched to a gene: 6. Germline CDR1 SGHVS, CDR2 FNYEAQ. The CDR3 length is 16 residues.